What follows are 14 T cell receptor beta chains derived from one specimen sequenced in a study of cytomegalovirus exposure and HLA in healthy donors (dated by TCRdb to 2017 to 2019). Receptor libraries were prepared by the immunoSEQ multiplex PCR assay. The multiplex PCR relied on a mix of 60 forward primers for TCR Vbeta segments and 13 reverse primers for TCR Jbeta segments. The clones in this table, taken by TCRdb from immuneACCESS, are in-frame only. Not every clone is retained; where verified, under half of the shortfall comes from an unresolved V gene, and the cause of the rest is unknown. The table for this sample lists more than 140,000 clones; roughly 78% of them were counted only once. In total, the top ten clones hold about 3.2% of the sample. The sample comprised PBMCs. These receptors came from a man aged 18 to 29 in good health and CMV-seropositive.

The CDR3 bases are TGTGCCAGCAGTTTCGAGATGAACACTGAAGCTTTCTTT. It encodes CASSFEMNTEAFF. This rearrangement joins TRBV6-5 to TRBJ1-1; unclear D gene. Germline CDR1 reads MNHEY; CDR2 reads SVGAGI. V lost 4 bases and J 0 bases, leaving 6 bases between the germline ends. The CDR3 totals 13 residues.

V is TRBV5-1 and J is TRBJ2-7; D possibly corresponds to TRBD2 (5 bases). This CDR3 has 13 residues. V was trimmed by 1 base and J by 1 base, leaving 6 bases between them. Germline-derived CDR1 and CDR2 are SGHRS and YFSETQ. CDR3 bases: TGCGCCAGCAGCTTGCGGGGTTCCTACGAGCAGTACTTC. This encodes CASSLRGSYEQYF.

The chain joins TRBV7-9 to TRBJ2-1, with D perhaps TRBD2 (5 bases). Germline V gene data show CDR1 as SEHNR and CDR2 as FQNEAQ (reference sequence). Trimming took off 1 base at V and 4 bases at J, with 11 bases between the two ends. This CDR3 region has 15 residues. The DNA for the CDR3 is TGTGCCAGCAGCTTAGTGGAGGAGTTATACAATGAGCAGTTCTTC. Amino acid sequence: CASSLVEELYNEQFF.

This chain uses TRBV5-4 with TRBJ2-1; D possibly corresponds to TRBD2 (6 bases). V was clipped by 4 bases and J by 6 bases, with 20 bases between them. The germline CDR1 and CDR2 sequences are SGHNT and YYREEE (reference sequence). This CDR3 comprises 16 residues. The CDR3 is CASSAGPGRGGNEQFF. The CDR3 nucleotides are TGTGCCAGCAGCGCAGGTCCAGGGCGGGGCGGCAATGAGCAGTTCTTC. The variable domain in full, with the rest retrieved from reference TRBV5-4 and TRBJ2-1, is ETGVTQSPTHLIKTRGQQVTLRCSSQSGHNTVSWYQQALGQGPQFIFQYYREEENGRGNFPPRFSGLQFPNYSSELNVNALELDDSALYLCASSAGPGRGGNEQFFGPGTRLTVL.

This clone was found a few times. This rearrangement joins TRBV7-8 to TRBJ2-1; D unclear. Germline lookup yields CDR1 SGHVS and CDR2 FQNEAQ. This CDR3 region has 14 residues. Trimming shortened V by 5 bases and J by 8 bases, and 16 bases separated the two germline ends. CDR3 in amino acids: CASSTTELSDEQFF. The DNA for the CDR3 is TGTGCCAGCAGCACTACTGAACTGTCTGATGAGCAGTTCTTC.

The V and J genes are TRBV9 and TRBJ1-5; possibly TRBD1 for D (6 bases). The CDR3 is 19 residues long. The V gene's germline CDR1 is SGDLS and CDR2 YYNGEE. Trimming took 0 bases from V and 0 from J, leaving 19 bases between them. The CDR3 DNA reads TGTGCCAGCAGCGTAGAGGGTTCTAGGGGGTGGTATAGCAATCAGCCCCAGCATTTT. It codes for CASSVEGSRGWYSNQPQHF.

In DNA, the CDR3 is TGCGCCAGCAGCTTGGTAGCGGGAGAAGAGACCCAGTACTTC. Encoded protein: CASSLVAGEETQYF. The chain is built from TRBV5-1 and TRBJ2-5; 9 bases agree with TRBD2. Germline CDR1 reads SGHRS; CDR2 reads YFSETQ. Unmatched junction bases numbered 0, after V lost 0 bases and J lost 3 bases. This CDR3 region has 14 residues. Full variable domain (missing parts from reference TRBV5-1 and TRBJ2-5): KAGVTQTPRYLIKTRGQQVTLSCSPISGHRSVSWYQQTPGQGLQFLFEYFSETQRNKGNFPGRFSGRQFSNSRSEMNVSTLELGDSALYLCASSLVAGEETQYFGPGTRLLVL.

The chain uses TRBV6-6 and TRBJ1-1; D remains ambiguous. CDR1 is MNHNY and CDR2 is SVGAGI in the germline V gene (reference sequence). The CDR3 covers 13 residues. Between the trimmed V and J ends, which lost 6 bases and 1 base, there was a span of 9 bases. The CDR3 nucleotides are TGTGCCAGCAGCCTTTACAGGAACACTGAAGCTTTCTTT. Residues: CASSLYRNTEAFF.

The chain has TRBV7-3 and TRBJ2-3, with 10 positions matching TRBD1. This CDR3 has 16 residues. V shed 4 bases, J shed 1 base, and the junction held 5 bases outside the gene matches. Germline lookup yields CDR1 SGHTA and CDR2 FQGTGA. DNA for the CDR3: TGTGCCAGCAGCTCGACAGGGGGCTTTGGCACAGATACGCAGTATTTT. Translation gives CASSSTGGFGTDTQYF.

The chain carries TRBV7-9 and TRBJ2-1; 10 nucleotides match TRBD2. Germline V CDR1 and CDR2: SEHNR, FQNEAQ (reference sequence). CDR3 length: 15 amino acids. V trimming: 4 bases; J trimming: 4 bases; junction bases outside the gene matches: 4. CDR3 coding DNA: TGTGCCAGCAGCTCCACTAGCGGGATTTACAATGAGCAGTTCTTC. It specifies CASSSTSGIYNEQFF.

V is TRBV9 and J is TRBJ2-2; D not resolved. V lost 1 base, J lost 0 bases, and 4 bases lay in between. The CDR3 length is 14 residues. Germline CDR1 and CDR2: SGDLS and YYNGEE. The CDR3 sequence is CASSVRSNTGELFF. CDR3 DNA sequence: TGTGCCAGCAGCGTACGGTCGAACACCGGGGAGCTGTTTTTT.

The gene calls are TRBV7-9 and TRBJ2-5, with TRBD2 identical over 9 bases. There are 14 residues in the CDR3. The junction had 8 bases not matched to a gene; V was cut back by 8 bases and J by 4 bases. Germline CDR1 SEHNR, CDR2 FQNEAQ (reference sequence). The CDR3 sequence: CASGRTSEIETQYF. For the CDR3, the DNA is TGTGCCAGCGGGAGGACTAGCGAGATAGAGACCCAGTACTTC.

The CDR3 reads CASSSEDREAFF. CDR3 nucleotides: TGTGCCAGCAGTTCGGAAGACAGGGAAGCTTTCTTT. The chain employs TRBV13 and TRBJ1-1, with a possible D match to TRBD1 (6 bases). The CDR3 sequence is 12 residues long. The V gene lost 6 bases and the J gene lost 8 bases, with 13 bases spanning the gap. Germline CDR1 is PRHDT and CDR2 is FYEKMQ (reference sequence).

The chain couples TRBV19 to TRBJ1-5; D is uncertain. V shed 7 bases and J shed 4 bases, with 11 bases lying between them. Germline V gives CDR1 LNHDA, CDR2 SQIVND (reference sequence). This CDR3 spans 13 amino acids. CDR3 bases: TGTGCCAGTAATGAAGGAGGGAATCAGCCCCAGCATTTT. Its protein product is CASNEGGNQPQHF.